The 28 T cell receptor beta chains below all came from one sample that was sequenced in a study of Tregs in tolerant kidney transplant recipients. Profiling relied on immunoSEQ multiplex PCR, and the TCRdb table lists in-frame clones only, not all of them. The sample holds some 90,000 clones; more than 80% are singletons and the top ten take roughly 4.3%. Sequencing input: CD8+ T cells from blood. Every receptor here comes from a human donor in good health.

V gene TRBV2 combines with J gene TRBJ2-5; the match to TRBD2 covers 8 bases. The CDR3 is made up of 16 amino acids. V lost 3 bases to trimming and J lost 2 bases; unmatched junction nucleotides: 8. Germline loops: CDR1 SNHLY, CDR2 FYNNEI. CDR3 protein: CASSDPGLAVQETQYF. CDR3 DNA sequence: TGTGCCAGCAGTGACCCCGGACTAGCAGTTCAAGAGACCCAGTACTTC.

The V gene is TRBV5-1, the J gene TRBJ1-4, with 8 bases that match TRBD1. The CDR3 is 16 residues long. CDR1 and CDR2 from the germline V gene are SGHRS and YFSETQ. After removal of 4 bases from V and 0 bases from J, the junction contained 5 bases not matched to a gene. The CDR3: CASSRTGRATNEKLFF. In nucleotides, the CDR3 is TGCGCCAGCAGCCGGACAGGGAGAGCAACTAATGAAAAACTGTTTTTT.

The table lists this clone with a count of one. DNA of the CDR3: TGTGCCAGCAGGACAGGGAACTATGGCTACACCTTC. It codes for CASRTGNYGYTF. The V call is TRBV2, the J call TRBJ1-2; the match to TRBD1 covers 7 bases. V lost 6 bases to trimming and J lost 2 bases; unmatched junction nucleotides: 0. From germline, CDR1 is SNHLY and CDR2 FYNNEI. The CDR3 covers 12 residues.

This clone appeared a single time. The chain recombines TRBV5-4 with TRBJ1-2, with 7 bases matching TRBD1. J lost 3 bases, V lost 4 bases, and 6 bases had no gene match. Germline-derived CDR1 and CDR2 are SGHNT and YYREEE (reference sequence). This CDR3 is built from 14 residues. The CDR3: CASSVQGGDYGYTF. CDR3 nucleotide sequence: TGTGCCAGCAGCGTTCAGGGGGGAGACTATGGCTACACCTTC.

The V and J genes are TRBV13 and TRBJ2-1; 7 bases fit TRBD1. Germline loops: CDR1 PRHDT, CDR2 FYEKMQ (reference sequence). Trimming at V came to 4 bases and at J to 1 base, leaving 1 base not matched to a gene. The CDR3 covers 14 residues. CDR3 bases: TGTGCCAGCAGCTCGGGACAGTCCTACAATGAGCAGTTCTTC. Protein product: CASSSGQSYNEQFF.

This rearrangement joins TRBV11-2 to TRBJ2-1; the match to TRBD2 covers 9 bases. J gave up 7 bases and V 5 bases, and 12 bases lay outside the gene matches. CDR1 SGHAT and CDR2 FQNNGV come from the germline V gene. CDR3 length: 16 residues. The CDR3 here is CASSPIRGRGSNEQFF. DNA for the CDR3: TGTGCCAGCAGCCCCATCCGCGGGAGGGGATCAAATGAGCAGTTCTTC.

V gene TRBV9 combines with J gene TRBJ1-2; D is ambiguous. The CDR3 runs 15 residues. V lost 0 bases and J 2 bases, leaving 11 bases between the germline ends. Germline lookup yields CDR1 SGDLS and CDR2 YYNGEE. The CDR3 loop reads CASSVGVSINYGYTF. The DNA of the CDR3 is TGTGCCAGCAGCGTAGGTGTGAGTATCAACTATGGCTACACCTTC. Drawing the rest from reference TRBV9 and TRBJ1-2, the complete variable domain is DSGVTQTPKHLITATGQRVTLRCSPRSGDLSVYWYQQSLDQGLQFLIQYYNGEERAKGNILERFSAQQFPDLHSELNLSSLELGDSALYFCASSVGVSINYGYTFGSGTRLTVV.

The gene calls are TRBV9 and TRBJ1-1, with D possibly matching TRBD1 (6 bases). V gave up 3 bases and J gave up 3 bases, with 12 bases separating them. Germline CDR1 is SGDLS and CDR2 is YYNGEE. The CDR3 runs to 14 residues. The CDR3 bases are TGTGCCAGCAGCGGAGGGGGGTTTGACACTGAAGCTTTCTTT. Protein: CASSGGGFDTEAFF. The full variable domain, completed using reference TRBV9 and TRBJ1-1, is DSGVTQTPKHLITATGQRVTLRCSPRSGDLSVYWYQQSLDQGLQFLIQYYNGEERAKGNILERFSAQQFPDLHSELNLSSLELGDSALYFCASSGGGFDTEAFFGQGTRLTVV.

This chain connects TRBV10-2 to TRBJ2-3, with 7 bases aligning to TRBD2. The V and J ends lost 6 bases and 3 bases, in that order; junction bases with no gene match: 9. Germline CDR1 reads WSHSY; CDR2 reads SAAADI. The CDR3 consists of 15 residues. CDR3 residues: CASSGEGVRTDTQYF. The CDR3, as DNA: TGCGCCAGCAGCGGGGAGGGAGTGAGAACAGATACGCAGTATTTT.

The chain has TRBV6-5 and TRBJ2-5; D is ambiguous. CDR1 is MNHEY and CDR2 is SVGAGI in the germline V gene. The CDR3 is 14 amino acids. Trimming pared 2 bases from V and 1 base from J, leaving 8 bases between. The CDR3 spells CASSYRDPQETQYF. The CDR3 region has the DNA TGTGCCAGCAGTTACAGAGATCCCCAAGAGACCCAGTACTTC.

This chain uses TRBV13 with TRBJ1-1; D unresolved. This CDR3 has 16 amino acids. Trimming pared 5 bases from V and 0 bases from J, leaving 16 bases between. Per germline, CDR1 PRHDT and CDR2 FYEKMQ (reference sequence). DNA for the CDR3: TGTGCCAGCAGCACCGCCTTGTTGCGGTTGAACACTGAAGCTTTCTTT. Translating it yields CASSTALLRLNTEAFF.

This rearrangement joins TRBV7-6 to TRBJ1-2; perhaps TRBD1 as D (5 bases). V lost 0 bases to trimming and J lost 3 bases, with 14 bases between them. Germline-derived CDR1 and CDR2 are SGHVS and FNYEAQ. The CDR3 runs to 16 residues. CDR3 nucleotide sequence: TGTGCCAGCAGCTTAGCGCCAAGGTGGGGGGACTATGGCTACACCTTC. Protein product: CASSLAPRWGDYGYTF.

J is TRBJ1-1 and V is TRBV10-2; 10 bases align to TRBD1. Trimming removed 6 bases from V and 3 bases from J; junction bases left unmatched: 10. The CDR3 sequence is 16 residues long. In germline, CDR1 is WSHSY, CDR2 SAAADI. CDR3 bases: TGCGCCAGCAGCCCGGGACAGGGGAGGGCCTACACTGAAGCTTTCTTT. Translating it yields CASSPGQGRAYTEAFF.

The gene calls are TRBV7-7 and TRBJ2-2; unclear D gene. Germline V CDR1 and CDR2: SSHAT, FNYEAQ (reference sequence). The germline V and J ends were trimmed by 5 bases and 0 bases, with 19 bases remaining between them. The length of the CDR3 is 18 residues. The CDR3 spells CASSLGEPAHPNTGELFF. In nucleotides, the CDR3 is TGTGCCAGCAGCCTGGGTGAGCCCGCCCATCCGAACACCGGGGAGCTGTTTTTT.

This chain joins TRBV6-5 and TRBJ2-7; 9 bases match TRBD1. The CDR3 has 14 amino acids. V lost 5 bases, J lost 7 bases, and 9 bases stayed unmatched. From germline, CDR1 is MNHEY and CDR2 SVGAGI. The CDR3 nucleotides read TGTGCCAGCAGTCCGGGACAGGGTTTGGGGGAGCAGTACTTC. Its protein product is CASSPGQGLGEQYF.

V gene TRBV6-5 combines with J gene TRBJ2-7, with 10 bases fitting TRBD1. CDR1 is MNHEY and CDR2 is SVGAGI in the germline V gene. J lost 3 bases, V lost 5 bases, and 4 bases had no gene match. The CDR3 has 14 residues. Here the CDR3 reads CASSEGQGVYEQYF. The CDR3 DNA sequence: TGTGCCAGCAGTGAAGGACAGGGGGTCTACGAGCAGTACTTC.

This clone was detected only a few times. J is TRBJ1-5 and V is TRBV6-1; D is ambiguous. Germline CDR1 reads MNHNS; CDR2 reads SASEGT. This CDR3 spans 15 amino acids. Deletions cut 2 bases from V and 3 bases from J, with 11 bases between. This chain's CDR3 is CASSEPGDYNQPQHF. The CDR3 DNA reads TGTGCCAGCAGTGAACCCGGGGATTACAATCAGCCCCAGCATTTT.

The chain joins TRBV25-1 to TRBJ2-5; TRBD2 aligns across 11 bases. This CDR3 region has 15 residues. J gave up 1 base and V 3 bases, and 1 base lay outside the gene matches. CDR1 is MGHDK, CDR2 SYGVNS, per germline. The CDR3: CASSDLAGGQETQYF. The CDR3 DNA is TGTGCCAGCAGTGACCTAGCGGGGGGCCAAGAGACCCAGTACTTC.

The V call is TRBV7-9, the J call TRBJ1-2, with TRBD1 matching 10 bases. Germline V CDR1 and CDR2: SEHNR, FQNEAQ (reference sequence). The CDR3 runs 15 residues. The ends lost 6 bases at V and 5 bases at J; junction bases unmatched: 9. The DNA of the CDR3 is TGTGCCAGCAGTCCCGGGACAGGGGCAGGGTATGGCTACACCTTC. This codes for CASSPGTGAGYGYTF.

The chain employs TRBV19 and TRBJ1-1; D is uncertain. The CDR3 has 15 amino acids. CDR1 is LNHDA and CDR2 is SQIVND in the germline V gene (reference sequence). V lost 0 bases to trimming and J lost 1 base, with 9 bases between them. The CDR3 region has the DNA TGTGCCAGTAGTATAGATTTTGAGGGGAACACTGAAGCTTTCTTT. It translates to CASSIDFEGNTEAFF.

This sequence joins TRBV5-1 and TRBJ2-4; D not certain. This CDR3 comprises 16 residues. The germline gives CDR1 SGHRS, CDR2 YFSETQ. V gave up 4 bases and J gave up 1 base, with 15 bases separating them. CDR3 residues: CASSPSVPTAKNIQYF. The CDR3 coding sequence is TGCGCCAGCAGCCCAAGCGTACCCACGGCCAAAAACATTCAGTACTTC. The full variable domain, completed using reference TRBV5-1 and TRBJ2-4, is KAGVTQTPRYLIKTRGQQVTLSCSPISGHRSVSWYQQTPGQGLQFLFEYFSETQRNKGNFPGRFSGRQFSNSRSEMNVSTLELGDSALYLCASSPSVPTAKNIQYFGAGTRLSVL.

This chain connects TRBV9 to TRBJ2-7; TRBD1 or TRBD2 may be the D gene (5 bases each). The CDR3 has 16 residues. V lost 4 bases and J lost 1, with 18 bases in between. Looked up from germline, CDR1 is SGDLS and CDR2 is YYNGEE. CDR3 sequence: CASSKGRHTSSYEQYF. The CDR3 nucleotides are TGTGCCAGCAGCAAGGGACGGCACACCTCGTCCTACGAGCAGTACTTC.

The chain is built from TRBV15 and TRBJ1-1, with a possible D match to TRBD1 (5 bases). The CDR3 contains 14 residues. V lost 4 bases and J 7 bases, leaving 16 bases between the germline ends. CDR1 and CDR2 (germline): LNHNV, YYDKDF (reference sequence). The CDR3, as DNA: TGTGCCACCAGCAACTGGGACCGTAAGGGTGAAGCTTTCTTT. It yields the protein CATSNWDRKGEAFF.

The chain recombines TRBV13 with TRBJ2-3; no definite D call. This CDR3 spans 13 amino acids. CDR1 is PRHDT, CDR2 FYEKMQ, per germline (reference sequence). Trimming pared 5 bases from V and 0 bases from J, leaving 6 bases between. The CDR3 DNA is TGTGCCAGCAGCCCGGACAGCACAGATACGCAGTATTTT. Its translation is CASSPDSTDTQYF.

The chain employs TRBV30 and TRBJ1-5; D gene uncertain. Trimming left V 1 base short and J 6 bases short, with 4 bases between. Germline V gene sequence: CDR1 GTSNPN, CDR2 SVGIG (reference sequence). This CDR3 spans 11 amino acids. The CDR3 DNA reads TGTGCCTGGAGTGACGGTCAGCCCCAGCATTTT. It is translated as CAWSDGQPQHF.

A few counts support this clone. The chain links TRBV11-2 to TRBJ1-1; D is undetermined. Germline loops: CDR1 SGHAT, CDR2 FQNNGV. This CDR3 region has 11 residues. Between the trimmed V and J ends, which lost 3 bases and 8 bases, there was a span of 7 bases. In DNA, the CDR3 is TGTGCCAGCAGCTTGGTTAGGGAAGCTTTCTTT. Protein product: CASSLVREAFF.

This chain links TRBV7-2 with TRBJ1-6; D not resolved. The length of the CDR3 is 13 residues. V gave up 5 bases and J gave up 4 bases, with 6 bases separating them. CDR1 SGHTA and CDR2 FQGNSA come from the germline V gene. The CDR3 DNA sequence: TGTGCCAGCAGCCGGATTTATAATTCACCCCTCCACTTT. Protein sequence: CASSRIYNSPLHF. The variable domain in full, completed from reference TRBV7-2 and TRBJ1-6, reads GAGVSQSPSNKVTEKGKDVELRCDPISGHTALYWYRQSLGQGLEFLIYFQGNSAPDKSGLPSDRFSAERTGGSVSTLTIQRTQQEDSAVYLCASSRIYNSPLHFGNGTRLTVT.

The chain carries TRBV4-1 and TRBJ2-2; D is possibly TRBD1 (5 bases). Trimming left V 8 bases short and J 3 bases short, with 13 bases between. Germline V gene data show CDR1 as MGHRA and CDR2 as YSYEKL. This CDR3 spans 14 amino acids. The CDR3 reads CASGRVSYTGELFF. CDR3 bases: TGCGCCAGCGGCAGGGTTTCATACACCGGGGAGCTGTTTTTT.